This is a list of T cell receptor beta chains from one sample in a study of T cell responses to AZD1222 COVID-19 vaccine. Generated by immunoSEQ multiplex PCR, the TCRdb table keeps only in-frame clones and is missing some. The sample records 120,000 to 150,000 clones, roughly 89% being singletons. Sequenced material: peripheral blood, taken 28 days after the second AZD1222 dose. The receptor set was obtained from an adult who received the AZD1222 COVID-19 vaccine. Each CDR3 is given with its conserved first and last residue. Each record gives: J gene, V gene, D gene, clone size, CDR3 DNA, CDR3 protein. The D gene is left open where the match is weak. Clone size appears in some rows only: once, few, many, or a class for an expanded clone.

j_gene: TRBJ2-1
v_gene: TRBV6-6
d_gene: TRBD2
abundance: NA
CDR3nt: TGTGCCAGCAGTACCAGACTAGCGGGGAACAATGAGCAGTTCTTC
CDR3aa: CASSTRLAGNNEQFF

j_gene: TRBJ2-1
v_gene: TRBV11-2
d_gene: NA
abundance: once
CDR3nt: TGTGCCAGCAGCACTACGCTTGACCGGGACCCCGCCCACAATGAGCAGTTCTTC
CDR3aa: CASSTTLDRDPAHNEQFF

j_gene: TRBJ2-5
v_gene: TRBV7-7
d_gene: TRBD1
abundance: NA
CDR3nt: TGTGCTAGCAGCTCAGGGACAGTCGGTTCTGTGGAGACCCAGTACTTC
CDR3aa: CASSSGTVGSVETQYF

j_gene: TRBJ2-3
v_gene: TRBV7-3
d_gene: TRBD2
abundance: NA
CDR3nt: TGTGCCAGCAGCAGTGGGACTAGCGGGAGTGCAGATACGCAGTATTTT
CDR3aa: CASSSGTSGSADTQYF

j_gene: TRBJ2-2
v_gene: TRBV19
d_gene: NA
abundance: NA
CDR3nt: TGTGCCAGTAGTGCGGGGACAGATTACACCGGGGAGCTGTTTTTT
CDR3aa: CASSAGTDYTGELFF

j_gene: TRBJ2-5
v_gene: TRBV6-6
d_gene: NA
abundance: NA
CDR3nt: TGTGCCAGCAGACGGCGGGACAGCCCTTACCAAGAGACCCAGTACTTC
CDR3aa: CASRRRDSPYQETQYF

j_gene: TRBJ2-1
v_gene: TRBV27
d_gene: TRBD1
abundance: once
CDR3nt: TGTGCCAGCAGTTTAGGGACAGAGTCCTACAATGAGCAGTTCTTC
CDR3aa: CASSLGTESYNEQFF

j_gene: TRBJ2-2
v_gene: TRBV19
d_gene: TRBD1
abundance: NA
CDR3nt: TGTGCCAGCGGGACAGGGGGCTTGGCCGGGGAGCTGTTTTTT
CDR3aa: CASGTGGLAGELFF

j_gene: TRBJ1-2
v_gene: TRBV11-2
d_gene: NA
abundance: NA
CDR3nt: TGTGCCAGCAGCTTTCTGGAAAGACAGGATAACTATGGCTACACCTTC
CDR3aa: CASSFLERQDNYGYTF

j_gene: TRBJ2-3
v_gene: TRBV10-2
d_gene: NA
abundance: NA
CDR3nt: TGCGCCAGCAGGGCCGCGGTAGACACAGATACGCAGTATTTT
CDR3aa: CASRAAVDTDTQYF

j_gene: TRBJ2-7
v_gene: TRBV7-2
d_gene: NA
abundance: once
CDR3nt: TGTGCCAGCAGCTTAGTTCCTGCATACGAGCAGTACTTC
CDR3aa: CASSLVPAYEQYF

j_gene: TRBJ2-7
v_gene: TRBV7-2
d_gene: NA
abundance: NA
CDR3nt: TGTGCCAGCAGCCTCGGGCGGCGCTACGAGCAGTACTTC
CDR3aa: CASSLGRRYEQYF

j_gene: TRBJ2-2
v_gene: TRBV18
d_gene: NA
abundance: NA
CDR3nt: TGTGCCAGCTCACTTGCCGGGGAGCTGTTTTTT
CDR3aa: CASSLAGELFF

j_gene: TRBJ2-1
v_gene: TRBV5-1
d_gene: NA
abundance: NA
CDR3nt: TGCGCCAGCAGCTTGGCCCTAGCCCTCAACAATGAGCAGTTCTTC
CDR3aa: CASSLALALNNEQFF

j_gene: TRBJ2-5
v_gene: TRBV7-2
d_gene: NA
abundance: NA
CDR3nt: TGTGCCAGCAGCTTTGTTCTGTACCAAGAGACCCAGTACTTC
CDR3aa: CASSFVLYQETQYF

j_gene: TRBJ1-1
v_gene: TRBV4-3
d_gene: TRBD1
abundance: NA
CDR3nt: TGCGCCAGCAGCCAAGCCGGGACAGGGGTTCGGAACACTGAAGCTTTCTTT
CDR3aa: CASSQAGTGVRNTEAFF

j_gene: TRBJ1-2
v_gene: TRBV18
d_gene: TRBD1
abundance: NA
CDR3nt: TGTGCCAGCTCACCACCAGTCAGGGGGCTCGGTCGGGACTATGGCTACACCTTC
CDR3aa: CASSPPVRGLGRDYGYTF

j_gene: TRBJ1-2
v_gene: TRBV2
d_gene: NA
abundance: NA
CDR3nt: TGTGCCAGCAGCCCGAGGGCCTATGGCTACACCTTC
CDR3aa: CASSPRAYGYTF

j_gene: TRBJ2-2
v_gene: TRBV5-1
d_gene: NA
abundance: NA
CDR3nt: TGCGCCAGTTACAGGGGAGGATTGAACACCGGGGAGCTGTTTTTT
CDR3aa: CASYRGGLNTGELFF

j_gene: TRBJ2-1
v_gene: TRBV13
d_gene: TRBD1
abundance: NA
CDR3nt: TGTGCCAGCAGCCTGGGGGGGACAGGGGCATACAATGAGCAGTTCTTC
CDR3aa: CASSLGGTGAYNEQFF